This entry features one T cell receptor beta chain sequence. Its antigen is currently unknown. This same CDR3 is encoded by further DNA sequences in the sample. The data were taken from a study of T cell responses to AZD1222 COVID-19 vaccine. Findings and limits, study-wide: Females made up more of the donors, who were largely white British, and clonal diversity may have come out too low. At baseline, just 5 or 6 AZD1222 recipients tested seropositive.

Germline CDR1 SEHNR, CDR2 FQNEAQ (reference sequence). V trimming: 1 base; J trimming: 0 bases; junction bases outside the gene matches: 5. The CDR3 consists of 17 residues. The protocol was immunoSEQ multiplex PCR, while the TCRdb copy is restricted to in-frame clones and leaves out a portion. The sample lists some 120,000 clones, roughly 93% occurring once. Source: peripheral blood, taken on day 0 of AZD1222 vaccination. The receptor's source is an adult in good health. The genes are TRBV7-9 and TRBJ2-3; the match to TRBD2 covers 9 bases. CDR3 sequence reads: CASSLGASGASTDTQYF. The DNA for the CDR3 is TGTGCCAGCAGCTTAGGGGCTAGCGGGGCTAGCACAGATACGCAGTATTTT.